Below, 27 T cell receptor beta chains from the same sample are listed, as sequenced in a study of regulatory T cells in long-lasting Graves disease. Indicated time point: newly diagnosed GD, antithyroid drugs for less than 3 months. The TCR library was made from RNA that had been extracted from PBMCs in TRIzol. Arm-PCR of CDR3 regions with iRepertoire HTBI primers generated TCR beta libraries. TCRdb passed the multiplex PCR reads through MiXCR, listing each CDR3 protein once. The data hold over 500,000 distinct CDR3 sequences, with roughly 16% observed a single time. The same specimen was also included in a second study, on T cells in Graves' hyperthyroidism and ophthalmopathy.

The source was peripheral blood mononuclear cells (PBMCs), collected at new diagnosis, from a patient treated with antithyroid drugs. The receptors derive from a woman aged 25 to 39 with Graves disease.

A few counts support this clonotype. V is TRBV20-1 and J is TRBJ2-1; the match to TRBD2 covers 11 bases. The length of the CDR3 is 19 residues. V was pared by 5 bases and J by 0 bases, with 15 bases of the junction left unmatched. The V gene's germline CDR1 is DFQATT and CDR2 SNEGSKA (reference sequence). The chain's CDR3 is CSAPTIAGGSKSSYNEQFF. CDR3 in DNA: TGCAGTGCTCCTACTATAGCGGGAGGGTCCAAAAGCTCCTACAATGAGCAGTTCTTC.

As to this clonotype: One end of the junction is discordant with germline, which a read error may explain. This chain links TRBV27 with TRBJ1-2; 11 nucleotides line up with TRBD1. There are 14 residues in the CDR3. Germline V gene lookup returns CDR1 MNHEY and CDR2 SMNVEV (reference sequence). The CDR3 reads CASRDRGQVDGFTF. In DNA form, the CDR3 reads TGTGCCAGCAGGGACAGGGGGCAGGTCGATGGCTTCACCTTC.

The gene calls are TRBV4-1 and TRBJ2-3; perhaps TRBD2 as D (6 bases). The germline CDR1 and CDR2 sequences are MGHRA and YSYEKL. The CDR3 totals 16 residues. V was clipped by 1 base and J by 4 bases, with 15 bases between them. CDR3 coding DNA: TGCGCCAGCAGCCAAGTAGCCCGGGGCGGGGCAGATACGCAGTATTTT. Encoded protein: CASSQVARGGADTQYF.

The sample holds many counts of this clonotype. CDR3 sequence (DNA): TGTGCCAGCAGGGGGGGAGGAGTCCGTGGCTACACCTTC. It encodes CASRGGGVRGYTF. The chain employs TRBV6-1 and TRBJ1-2; TRBD1 might be the D (5 bases). This CDR3 has 13 residues. In germline, CDR1 is MNHNS, CDR2 SASEGT. The ends were cut back, 6 bases at V and 7 bases at J, with 15 bases in the middle.

Of note for this clonotype: A much more abundant neighbour one base away suggests this may be a read error. This chain connects TRBV2 to TRBJ2-7, with 10 bases aligning to TRBD1. CDR1 is SNHLY, CDR2 FYNNEI, per germline. This CDR3 has 14 residues. The CDR3 spells CASEGTGASYEQCF. The DNA of the CDR3 is TGTGCCTCAGAGGGGACAGGGGCTTCCTACGAGCAGTGCTTC.

This clonotype has only a few counts. This rearrangement joins TRBV3-1 to TRBJ2-7; D gene unclear. The germline V gene encodes CDR1 LGHDT and CDR2 YNNKEL (reference sequence). V dropped 2 bases and J dropped 1 base, with 9 bases sitting between them. This CDR3 is 14 amino acids long. CDR3 bases: TGTGCCAGCAGCCAACTTACCGGATCCTACGAGCAGTACTTC. It is translated as CASSQLTGSYEQYF.

V is TRBV4-2 and J is TRBJ2-2, with 10 bases that match TRBD2. Germline CDR1 LGHNA, CDR2 YNFKEQ. V lost 0 bases and J lost 5; bases outside the gene matches: 9. The CDR3 has 18 residues. CDR3 residues: CASSQEAGGPVYTGELFF. CDR3 sequence (DNA): TGTGCCAGCAGCCAAGAAGCGGGAGGGCCTGTTTATACCGGGGAGCTGTTTTTT.

This clonotype was seen only a few times. The chain is built from TRBV19 and TRBJ2-1, with no clear D. V lost 3 bases and J 4 bases, leaving 10 bases between the germline ends. CDR3 size: 14 residues. Germline-derived CDR1 and CDR2 are LNHDA and SQIVND (reference sequence). The CDR3 reads CASSMRLEYNEQFF. The CDR3 DNA reads as TGTGCCAGTAGTATGCGATTAGAGTACAATGAGCAGTTCTTC.

Ten or more counts support this clonotype. The gene calls are TRBV30 and TRBJ1-1; D perhaps matches TRBD1 (6 bases). CDR1 is GTSNPN, CDR2 SVGIG, per germline (reference sequence). The CDR3 covers 15 residues. V lost 4 bases and J lost 0, with 15 bases in between. The CDR3 region is CAWTRQAFLNTEAFF. The DNA of the CDR3 is TGTGCCTGGACCCGACAGGCTTTCTTGAACACTGAAGCTTTCTTT. The variable domain in full, completed from reference TRBV30 and TRBJ1-1, reads SQTIHQWPATLVQPVGSPLSLECTVEGTSNPNLYWYRQAAGRGLQLLFYSVGIGQISSEVPQNLSASRPQDRQFILSSKKLLLSDSGFYLCAWTRQAFLNTEAFFGQGTRLTVV.

This chain uses TRBV24-1 with TRBJ2-5; the D gene could be TRBD1 or TRBD2 (5 bases each). Germline values: CDR1 KGHDR, CDR2 SFDVKD. The ends were cut back, 4 bases at V and 2 bases at J, with 13 bases in the middle. The CDR3 has 15 residues. The CDR3 here is CATSDPRDAQETQYF. CDR3 nucleotides: TGTGCCACCAGTGACCCCCGGGACGCACAAGAGACCCAGTACTTC.

The V gene is TRBV6-9, the J gene TRBJ1-6; D gene uncertain. The V end lost 2 bases, the J end lost 1 base, and 6 bases lay between the germline ends. Germline lookup yields CDR1 MNHGY and CDR2 SVAAGI. The CDR3 is made up of 15 amino acids. CDR3 DNA: TGTGCCAGCAGTTATGTGGGGTCCTATAATTCACCCCTCCACTTT. Its protein product is CASSYVGSYNSPLHF.

J is TRBJ2-1 and V is TRBV10-3, with 12 nucleotides matching TRBD2. Losses at the gene ends were 2 bases for V and 10 bases for J; bases not matched to a gene: 6. Germline V gene data show CDR1 as ENHRY and CDR2 as SYGVKD. The CDR3 is 15 amino acids. The CDR3 nucleotides are TGTGCCATCAGTGAGCCGGGACTAGCGGGCGTCGAGCAGTTCTTC. Its protein product is CAISEPGLAGVEQFF.

This clonotype was recorded many times. The CDR3 reads CASNSRQGDTGELFF. CDR3 nucleotide sequence: TGTGCCAGCAATTCAAGGCAGGGGGACACCGGGGAGCTGTTTTTT. V is TRBV12-3 or TRBV12-4 and J is TRBJ2-2; 7 positions agree with TRBD1. Germline trimming cut 7 bases from V and 3 bases from J; bases unmatched to any gene: 8. CDR3 length equals 15 residues.

The V and J genes are TRBV5-6 and TRBJ1-3; D perhaps matches TRBD1 (6 bases). The CDR3 contains 16 residues. V was shortened by 0 bases and J by 3 bases, with 13 bases between the two germline ends. Germline values: CDR1 SGHDT, CDR2 YYEEEE. The CDR3 region is CASSLAGTLDGNTIYF. The CDR3, as DNA: TGTGCCAGCAGCTTGGCCGGGACACTAGATGGAAACACCATATATTTT.

The rearrangement links TRBV6-1 to TRBJ2-1; D is undetermined. Trimming took 7 bases from V and 10 from J, leaving 11 bases between them. Germline CDR1 and CDR2: MNHNS and SASEGT. The CDR3 runs to 11 residues. CDR3 bases: TGTGCCAGCACCCCCATAGGGGAGCAGTTCTTC. Translated: CASTPIGEQFF.

The chain combines TRBV27 with TRBJ2-7, with 9 bases matching TRBD1. Germline V gives CDR1 MNHEY, CDR2 SMNVEV (reference sequence). After removal of 5 bases from V and 5 bases from J, the junction contained 13 bases not matched to a gene. The CDR3 totals 16 residues. CDR3 bases: TGTGCCAGCAGTCCGAACGCGGGACAGGGAGCTCACGAGCAGTACTTC. Protein product: CASSPNAGQGAHEQYF.

This clonotype was observed a few times. The chain uses TRBV13 and TRBJ2-3; perhaps TRBD2 as D (6 bases). The germline CDR1 and CDR2 sequences are PRHDT and FYEKMQ (reference sequence). Trimming removed 5 bases at V and 6 bases at J, with 15 bases between. This CDR3 spans 14 amino acids. CDR3 bases: TGTGCCAGCAGCCCCCGGGGAGGCTATGATACGCAGTATTTT. Its protein is CASSPRGGYDTQYF.

As for this clonotype: An end of the junction differs from the germline gene, which may be a read error. This chain's CDR3 is CASSFGRYAQYF. CDR3 DNA: TGTGCCAGCAGTTTTGGGCGGTACGCGCAGTACTTC. The chain recombines TRBV28 with TRBJ2-7; D call uncertain. Germline CDR1 MDHEN, CDR2 SYDVKM. The CDR3 runs 12 residues.

There are many counts of this clonotype. The V gene is TRBV28, the J gene TRBJ2-1; D may be TRBD1 (6 bases). Deletions cut 5 bases from V and 4 bases from J, with 12 bases between. Germline assignment: CDR1 MDHEN and CDR2 SYDVKM. This CDR3 comprises 14 residues. The CDR3 loop is CASSQGWGYNEQFF. The CDR3 bases are TGTGCCAGCAGTCAGGGGTGGGGGTACAATGAGCAGTTCTTC.

This clonotype was counted at least ten times. The germline gene is not matched at one end of the junction; a read error may be the cause. The chain links TRBV28 to TRBJ2-3; maybe TRBD1 (6 bases). CDR3 size: 20 residues. The germline gives CDR1 MDHEN, CDR2 SYDVKM. This chain's CDR3 is CASSLWQGSYVGPSTDTQYF. Written as DNA, the CDR3 is TGTGCCAGCAGTCTATGGCAGGGGAGTTACGTGGGCCCTAGCACAGATACGCAGTATTTT.

This clonotype was recorded at least ten times. The V and J genes are TRBV6-1 and TRBJ1-1, with TRBD1 identical over 9 bases. Germline V CDR1 and CDR2: MNHNS, SASEGT. V shed 8 bases and J 4 bases; nucleotides not matched to a gene: 23. This CDR3 contains 19 residues. The CDR3: CASGTSGQTGGNPSTEAFF. The CDR3 DNA is TGTGCCAGCGGGACTTCCGGACAGACAGGGGGTAATCCGAGCACTGAAGCTTTCTTT.

This clonotype occurred many times. The rearrangement links TRBV18 to TRBJ2-5, with D tentatively TRBD2 (5 bases). V was trimmed by 3 bases and J by 5 bases, leaving 13 bases between them. Germline CDR1 reads KGHSH; CDR2 reads LQKENI. The CDR3 has 14 amino acids. CDR3 sequence (DNA): TGTGCCAGCTCACCGCAAGAGAGGGTGGAGACCCAGTACTTC. This gives the protein CASSPQERVETQYF.

The chain recombines TRBV29-1 with TRBJ1-2; 8 bases are a match to TRBD1. The CDR3 extends over 10 amino acids. V lost 6 bases, J lost 6 bases, and 0 bases stayed unmatched. CDR1 and CDR2 (germline): SQVTM, ANQGSEA. CDR3 loop: CSVGQDGYTF. For the CDR3, the DNA is TGCAGCGTGGGACAGGATGGCTACACCTTC.

This clonotype was seen a handful of times. The chain uses TRBV6-5 and TRBJ2-7; the D gene could be TRBD1 or TRBD2 (5 bases each). The germline V gene encodes CDR1 MNHEY and CDR2 SVGAGI. Trimming left V 0 bases short and J 0 bases short, with 12 bases between. This CDR3 has 16 residues. The CDR3: CASSYSRGTFSYEQYF. CDR3 DNA sequence: TGTGCCAGCAGTTACTCGAGAGGGACGTTCTCCTACGAGCAGTACTTC.

Many counts were recorded for this clonotype. The V and J genes are TRBV30 and TRBJ1-1; tentatively, D is TRBD1 (5 bases). V gave up 2 bases and J gave up 2 bases, with 9 bases separating them. The germline V gene encodes CDR1 GTSNPN and CDR2 SVGIG (reference sequence). CDR3 length: 13 amino acids. CDR3 DNA sequence: TGTGCCTGGAGTCGGGGCAGAAACACTGAAGCTTTCTTT. Translating gives CAWSRGRNTEAFF.

This clonotype was observed many times. The CDR3 here is CASSLYGEKDNEQFF. DNA for the CDR3: TGTGCCAGCAGCTTATACGGGGAAAAGGACAATGAGCAGTTCTTC. The chain has TRBV7-9 and TRBJ2-1; D perhaps matches TRBD2 (5 bases). This CDR3 spans 15 amino acids. V shed 2 bases and J shed 5 bases, with 13 bases lying between them. Germline V gene lookup returns CDR1 SEHNR and CDR2 FQNEAQ (reference sequence).

This clonotype was counted at least ten times. V usage is TRBV27 and J usage is TRBJ1-1, with 8 positions matching TRBD1. This CDR3 comprises 14 residues. Germline values: CDR1 MNHEY, CDR2 SMNVEV (reference sequence). With V trimmed by 5 bases and J by 0 bases, 2 bases remained unmatched. This CDR3 is CASSKDRVNTEAFF. The CDR3 coding sequence is TGTGCCAGCAGTAAGGACAGGGTGAACACTGAAGCTTTCTTT.